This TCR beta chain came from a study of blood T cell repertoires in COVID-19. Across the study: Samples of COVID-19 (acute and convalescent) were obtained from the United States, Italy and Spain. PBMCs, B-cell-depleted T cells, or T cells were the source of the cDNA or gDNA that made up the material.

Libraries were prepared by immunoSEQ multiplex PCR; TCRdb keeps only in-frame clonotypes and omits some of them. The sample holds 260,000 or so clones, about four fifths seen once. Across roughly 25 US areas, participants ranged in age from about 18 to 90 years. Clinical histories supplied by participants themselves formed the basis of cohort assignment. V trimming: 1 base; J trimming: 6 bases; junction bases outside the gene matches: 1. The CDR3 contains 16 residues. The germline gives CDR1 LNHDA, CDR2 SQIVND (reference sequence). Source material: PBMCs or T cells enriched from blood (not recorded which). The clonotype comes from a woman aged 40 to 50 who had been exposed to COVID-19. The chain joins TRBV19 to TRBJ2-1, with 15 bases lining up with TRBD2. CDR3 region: CASSIGTSGGVNEQFF. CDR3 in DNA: TGTGCCAGTAGTATAGGGACTAGCGGGGGGGTCAATGAGCAGTTCTTC.